Here is one TCR beta chain with its context. Its antigen is as yet unknown. Every PCR was spiked with synthetic TCR analog templates. The protocol was immunoSEQ multiplex PCR, while the TCRdb copy is restricted to in-frame clones and leaves out a portion. This table has tens of thousands of clones, about 83% appearing once. CDR1 SGHRS and CDR2 YFSETQ come from the germline V gene. The J segment lost 9 bases and the V segment lost 3 bases, leaving 8 bases of the junction unmatched. The CDR3 extends over 15 amino acids. This record belongs to a study of PD-L1 blockade in urothelial cancer. At the level of the study: The researchers analyzed blood 3 weeks (second dose) and 6 weeks after treatment start. Researchers found blood samples held a median of roughly 140,000 T cells. Whole-study findings and limits: Clones that were tumor-associated expanded more in the blood of durable-benefit patients at 3 weeks.

Time point indicated: pretreatment peripheral blood. This receptor was obtained from a man aged 60 to 75 with urothelial cancer. V and J are TRBV5-1 and TRBJ2-1, with TRBD1 matching over 11 bases. Source: PBMCs, taken around atezolizumab (anti-PD-L1) treatment. The DNA of the CDR3 is TGCGCCAGCAGCTATGGACAGGGGGCCGCGATTGAGCAGTTCTTC. It translates to CASSYGQGAAIEQFF.